Below are 15 T cell receptor beta chains sequenced from a single sample in a study of cytomegalovirus exposure and HLA in healthy donors. In the PCR, 60 Vbeta and 13 Jbeta primers were used. Sequencing was performed with immunoSEQ multiplex PCR; in TCRdb, only in-frame clones are kept and a portion is missing. The repertoire has 200,000 to 250,000 clones, 80% to 85% of them found once; the top ten carry 2.7%. The sequencing input was PBMCs. The receptors originated from a middle-aged woman in good health and CMV-seronegative.

This rearrangement joins TRBV19 to TRBJ1-5; D unresolved. The V end lost 3 bases, the J end lost 4 bases, and 13 bases lay between the germline ends. The CDR3 is made up of 15 amino acids. Per the germline V gene, CDR1 is LNHDA and CDR2 is SQIVND (reference sequence). CDR3: CASSMGQVSNQPQHF. Written as DNA, the CDR3 is TGTGCCAGTAGTATGGGTCAGGTTTCAAATCAGCCCCAGCATTTT.

This rearrangement joins TRBV10-3 to TRBJ2-3, with D perhaps matching TRBD2 (6 bases). V lost 7 bases and J lost 4, with 12 bases in between. Germline lookup yields CDR1 ENHRY and CDR2 SYGVKD. This CDR3 contains 13 residues. For the CDR3, the DNA is TGTGCCATCACCCCGGGAGTACCAGATACGCAGTATTTT. Amino acid sequence: CAITPGVPDTQYF.

The CDR3 sequence is CASSLLGASHYEQYF. The DNA for the CDR3 is TGTGCCAGCAGTTTACTGGGGGCCAGTCACTACGAGCAGTACTTC. This chain connects TRBV27 to TRBJ2-7; D might be TRBD1 (6 bases). Per the germline V gene, CDR1 is MNHEY and CDR2 is SMNVEV (reference sequence). This CDR3 comprises 15 residues. V lost 2 bases and J lost 3, with 14 bases in between.

The sample holds a few counts of this clone. The chain combines TRBV27 with TRBJ1-1; D not certain. Trimming removed 2 bases from V and 1 base from J, with 5 bases in between. This CDR3 has 13 residues. Germline V gene sequence: CDR1 MNHEY, CDR2 SMNVEV (reference sequence). CDR3 sequence: CASSLNTNTEAFF. Here the CDR3 DNA reads TGTGCCAGCAGTTTAAACACGAACACTGAAGCTTTCTTT.

The V call is TRBV6-5, the J call TRBJ2-1; possible D gene TRBD2, 7 bases. V lost 6 bases and J 4 bases, leaving 16 bases between the germline ends. Germline CDR1 is MNHEY and CDR2 is SVGAGI. This CDR3 comprises 15 residues. CDR3 residues: CASRLGGGPYNEQFF. The CDR3 DNA sequence: TGTGCCAGCAGGCTAGGGGGAGGGCCTTACAATGAGCAGTTCTTC.

The chain has TRBV9 and TRBJ2-1; 9 nucleotides match TRBD2. This CDR3 has 15 amino acids. V shed 0 bases and J 7 bases; nucleotides not matched to a gene: 5. Germline CDR1 reads SGDLS; CDR2 reads YYNGEE. For the CDR3, the DNA is TGTGCCAGCAGCGTAGTTAGCGGGAGTAGAAATGAGCAGTTCTTC. Its translation: CASSVVSGSRNEQFF.

The rearrangement links TRBV18 to TRBJ2-7; TRBD2 aligns across 8 bases. The CDR3 runs to 16 residues. The germline gives CDR1 KGHSH, CDR2 LQKENI. V shed 2 bases and J 2 bases; nucleotides not matched to a gene: 8. CDR3 sequence reads: CASSPGGREATYEQYF. CDR3 sequence (DNA): TGTGCCAGCTCACCAGGAGGGCGGGAGGCGACCTACGAGCAGTACTTC.

This chain uses TRBV18 with TRBJ2-2, with 8 bases lining up with TRBD2. The CDR3 has 17 residues. With V trimmed by 3 bases and J by 0 bases, 6 bases remained unmatched. The germline CDR1 and CDR2 sequences are KGHSH and LQKENI. In DNA form, the CDR3 reads TGTGCCAGCTCACCGTCCGGACTAGCTACGAACACCGGGGAGCTGTTTTTT. Translated, it gives CASSPSGLATNTGELFF.

The chain joins TRBV7-2 to TRBJ2-7, with a tentative D call TRBD1 (6 bases). The CDR3 covers 14 residues. V was cut by 1 base and J by 2 bases, with 9 bases left in between. Germline CDR1 reads SGHTA; CDR2 reads FQGNSA. The CDR3 region has the DNA TGTGCCAGCAGCTTAGGTCCAGGGGCCTACGAGCAGTACTTC. Translation: CASSLGPGAYEQYF.

The V gene is TRBV20-1, the J gene TRBJ1-2; D remains ambiguous. The length of the CDR3 is 11 residues. The V gene's germline CDR1 is DFQATT and CDR2 SNEGSKA (reference sequence). V was cut by 6 bases and J by 8 bases, with 13 bases left in between. The CDR3, as DNA: TGCAGTGCGCCGCCTGAAGAGGGCTACACCTTC. It codes for CSAPPEEGYTF.

The V and J genes are TRBV7-3 and TRBJ1-1; 7 nucleotides match TRBD1. The CDR3 contains 18 residues. Per the germline V gene, CDR1 is SGHTA and CDR2 is FQGTGA. Trimming took 0 bases from V and 4 from J; bases not matched to a gene: 14. The CDR3 loop is CASSLTGALQGSVTEAFF. For the CDR3, the DNA is TGTGCCAGCAGCTTAACGGGGGCCTTACAGGGGTCGGTCACTGAAGCTTTCTTT.

The V call is TRBV7-3, the J call TRBJ2-1; 10 positions match TRBD2. In germline, CDR1 is SGHTA, CDR2 FQGTGA. The CDR3 is 16 residues long. V was pared by 5 bases and J by 3 bases, with 7 bases of the junction left unmatched. CDR3: CASSPLAGAGYNEQFF. The CDR3 DNA reads TGTGCCAGCAGCCCCCTAGCGGGAGCGGGCTACAATGAGCAGTTCTTC.

The chain uses TRBV9 and TRBJ1-5; D is unresolved. Germline loops: CDR1 SGDLS, CDR2 YYNGEE. The V end lost 10 bases, the J end lost 3 bases, and 17 bases lay between the germline ends. The CDR3 runs 14 residues. CDR3 nucleotide sequence: TGTGCCCCGCGGGGTGGGGTACCCAATCAGCCCCAGCATTTT. This sequence encodes CAPRGGVPNQPQHF.

The J gene is TRBJ1-2, the V gene TRBV19; the D is unclear. The CDR3 sequence is 13 residues long. Germline V gives CDR1 LNHDA, CDR2 SQIVND (reference sequence). V lost 5 bases and J lost 3, with 10 bases in between. In DNA form, the CDR3 reads TGTGCCAGTAGTCCACGACAAGACTATGGCTACACCTTC. Protein sequence: CASSPRQDYGYTF.

The sample holds a few counts of this clone. The rearrangement joins TRBV7-8 to TRBJ1-4, with TRBD1 matching 8 bases. This CDR3 region has 15 residues. Trimming removed 5 bases from V and 7 bases from J; junction bases left unmatched: 9. The germline gives CDR1 SGHVS, CDR2 FQNEAQ. The CDR3 nucleotides read TGTGCCAGCAGCGGGAAGGACAGGGCGGGTGAAAAACTGTTTTTT. This gives the protein CASSGKDRAGEKLFF. Filled out from reference TRBV7-8 and TRBJ1-4, the complete variable domain reads GAGVSQSPRYKVAKRGQDVALRCDPISGHVSLFWYQQALGQGPEFLTYFQNEAQLDKSGLPSDRFFAERPEGSVSTLKIQRTQQEDSAVYLCASSGKDRAGEKLFFGSGTQLSVL.